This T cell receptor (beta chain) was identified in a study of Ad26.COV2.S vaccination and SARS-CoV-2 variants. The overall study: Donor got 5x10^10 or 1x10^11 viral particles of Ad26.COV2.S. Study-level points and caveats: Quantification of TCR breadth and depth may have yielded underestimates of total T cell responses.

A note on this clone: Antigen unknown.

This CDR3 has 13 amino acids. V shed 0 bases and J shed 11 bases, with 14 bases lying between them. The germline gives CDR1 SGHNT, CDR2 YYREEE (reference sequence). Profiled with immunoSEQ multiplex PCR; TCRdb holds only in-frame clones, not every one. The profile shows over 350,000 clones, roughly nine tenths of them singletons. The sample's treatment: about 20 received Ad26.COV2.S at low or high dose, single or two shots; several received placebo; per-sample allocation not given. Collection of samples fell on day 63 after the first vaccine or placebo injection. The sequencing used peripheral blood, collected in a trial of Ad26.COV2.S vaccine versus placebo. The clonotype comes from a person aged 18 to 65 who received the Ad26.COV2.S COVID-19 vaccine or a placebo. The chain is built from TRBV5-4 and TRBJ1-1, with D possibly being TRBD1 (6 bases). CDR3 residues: CASSLDRGGQAFF. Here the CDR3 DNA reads TGTGCCAGCAGCTTGGATCGTGGCGGACAGGCTTTCTTT.